This entry concerns a single T cell receptor beta chain. Its binding antigen is unknown. There are no base qualities to consult, and no much larger clone falls within one base. These data originate in a study of T cells in Graves' hyperthyroidism and ophthalmopathy (dated 2019 in TCRdb). Some background on the complete study: Peripheral blood was collected at initial diagnosis, before any treatment. A discovery cohort of roughly 100 patients, approximately 45 with Graves' ophthalmopathy and 57 with stable Graves' hyperthyroidism, was used to find distinguishing TCR V-J signatures. Prospective prediction of ophthalmopathy was tested in an independent validation cohort of fewer than 20 hyperthyroidism patients and 17 patients who later progressed to ophthalmopathy. The 85 to 100 discovery patients were divided at random into training and test sets in a 7:3 ratio. The study also compared thyroid tissue and blood T-cell repertoires from roughly six Graves' hyperthyroidism patients. After blood sampling, hyperthyroidism patients were treated with methimazole at a starting dose of 30 mg daily, and ophthalmopathy patients were treated with high-dose intravenous methylprednisolone. The paper describes TCR Vbeta CDR3 sequencing of 120 to 150 peripheral blood samples, made up of under 50 ophthalmopathy patients, roughly 72 hyperthyroidism patients and about 17 progressor patients. General findings and caveats noted by the study authors: No statistical method was used to fix the sample size in advance, and group allocation was not hidden from the investigators. In validation, progression to ophthalmopathy was predicted by the model with 55% to 71% sensitivity and 72% to 80% specificity, a median of roughly 6.4 months before onset. Most expanded thyroid clonotypes (frequency above 0.001) were also detected in blood, a finding suggesting that blood repertoires may reflect thyroid immune responses. Ophthalmopathy was separated from stable hyperthyroidism by a 13 V-J signature model, with over 85% sensitivity and about 84% specificity obtained in cross-validation and 80%/75% obtained in testing.

The cysteine opens and the phenylalanine closes a CDR3 of 13 amino acids. The only DNA kept is the CDR3, 39 bases in frame from the first base. According to the germline V gene (reference sequence), CDR1 reads DFQATT and CDR2 reads SNEGSKA. V loses 0 bases of germline sequence and J loses 3 bases, and the interval between the two ends is 9 bases. The hyperthyroidism patients were between 18 and 65 years old and newly diagnosed, with a disease duration of less than 2 months. Any patient with an uncontrolled infection, another autoimmune disease, pregnancy or lactation was excluded. Diagnoses relied on clinical symptoms, serum thyroxine and TRAb, thyroid ultrasound and orbital computed tomography. Blood from progressor patients was collected at the time of first diagnosis with hyperthyroidism, before any ophthalmopathy symptoms had appeared. PBMCs were separated from about 10 ml of fresh peripheral blood using Ficoll-Paque density gradient centrifugation. Progressor patients were initially diagnosed with Graves' hyperthyroidism and developed ophthalmopathy during follow-up. Total RNA was extracted with Trizol reagent, and quality was checked on an Agilent 2100 Bioanalyzer.

The TCR beta CDR3 regions were amplified from RNA transcripts. A first-round RT-PCR of the TCR CDR3 used the HTBI primer set with the Qiagen OneStep RT-PCR kit. A second multiplex PCR round built the libraries, followed by size selection and purification. Paired-end sequencing of the libraries was performed with 100 bp reads on an Illumina HiSeq2000. The study's processing was this. SOAPnuke was used to process the raw data, with reads discarded if the reads contained adapters or uncalled bases, had a mean Phred below 15, or lacked an exact constant-primer or identifier match. COPE v1.2.5 was used to merge the high-quality paired reads, and each unique nucleotide sequence was defined as a clonotype. MiTCR v1.1 was used to align the clonotypes against IMGT TRBV, TRBD and TRBJ reference segments. The analysis was restricted to V-J combinations with a frequency above 0.0001, which together covered approximately 99% of the repertoires. A TCS score was defined as the ratio of F50 (clonal expansion) to E x V (chaos), with BLOSUM62-based TCRdist applied between CDR3 peptides within each V-J. Welch's t-statistics and random forest reduced roughly 530 V-J features to roughly 13, which were used in a naive Bayes classifier (R e1071). Starting from the raw public reads, TCRdb applied fastp trimming at Q25, assembled clones with MiXCR and retained in-frame beta chains. Each CDR3 protein gets just one entry, which takes the most common genes and DNA from the rows behind it. Clone size and V and J calls follow TCRdb, not the original study. The sample yields almost 600,000 distinct CDR3 sequences; around 14% were counted once. The leading ten clones occupy approximately 5.7% of the sample.

The TCR was taken from a woman aged 25 to 39 with Graves' hyperthyroidism that later progressed to Graves' ophthalmopathy. The rearranged segments are TRBV20-1 and TRBJ2-7, with the D segment identity uncertain. Sample: blood. The nucleotide sequence reads as follows: TGCAGTGCTAGAGATCCACGGTTCTACGAGCAGTACTTC. Translated, this is CSARDPRFYEQYF.